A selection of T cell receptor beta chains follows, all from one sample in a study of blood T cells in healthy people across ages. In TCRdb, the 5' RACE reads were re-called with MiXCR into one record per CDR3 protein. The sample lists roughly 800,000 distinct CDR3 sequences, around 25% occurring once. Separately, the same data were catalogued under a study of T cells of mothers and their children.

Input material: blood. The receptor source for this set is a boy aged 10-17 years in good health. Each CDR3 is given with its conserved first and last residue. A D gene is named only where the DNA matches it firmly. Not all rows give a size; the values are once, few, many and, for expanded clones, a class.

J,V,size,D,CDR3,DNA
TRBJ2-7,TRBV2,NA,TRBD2,CATKGPSSGQYF,TGTGCCACCAAAGGCCCCTCTAGCGGCCAGTACTTC
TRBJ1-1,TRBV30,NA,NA,CAWIGTENTEAFF,TGTGCCTGGATTGGGACGGAGAACACTGAAGCTTTCTTT
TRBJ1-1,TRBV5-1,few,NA,CASSEAGGLYTEAFF,TGCGCCAGCAGCGAGGCGGGGGGGCTGTACACTGAAGCTTTCTTT
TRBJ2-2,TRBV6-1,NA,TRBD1,CASRAQGAYGTGELFF,TGTGCCAGCAGGGCTCAGGGGGCGTATGGCACCGGGGAGCTGTTTTTT
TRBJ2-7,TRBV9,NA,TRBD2,CASSVAPAGGPNPSEQYF,TGTGCCAGCAGCGTAGCTCCAGCGGGGGGGCCTAACCCTTCCGAGCAGTACTTC
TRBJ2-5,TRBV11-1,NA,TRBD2,CASSFLQKPEVAGGQYQETQYF,TGTGCCAGCAGCTTCCTCCAGAAGCCTGAGGTAGCGGGGGGGCAGTACCAAGAGACCCAGTACTTC
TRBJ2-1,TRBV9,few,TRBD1,CASSARTGDYNEQFF,TGTGCCAGCAGCGCCCGGACAGGGGACTACAATGAGCAGTTCTTC
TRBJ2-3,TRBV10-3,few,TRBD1,CAISETGEVPTDTQYF,TGTGCCATCAGTGAGACAGGGGAAGTTCCCACAGATACGCAGTATTTT
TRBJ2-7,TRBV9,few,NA,CASSVTRQSKQYF,TGTGCCAGCAGCGTGACCAGACAGTCCAAGCAGTACTTC
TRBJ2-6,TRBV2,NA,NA,CASSAGRGEAGANVLTF,TGTGCCAGCAGTGCTGGCAGGGGGGAGGCGGGGGCCAACGTCCTGACTTTC
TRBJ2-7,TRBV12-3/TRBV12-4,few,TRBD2,CASSLFAGGGSYEQYF,TGTGCCAGCAGTCTTTTCGCGGGGGGGGGATCCTACGAGCAGTACTTC
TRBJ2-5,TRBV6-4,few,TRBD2,CASNGTSGVQETQYF,TGTGCCAGCAATGGGACTAGCGGGGTCCAAGAGACCCAGTACTTC
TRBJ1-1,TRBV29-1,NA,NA,CSVRTVRTEAFF,TGCAGCGTGCGGACAGTACGCACTGAAGCTTTCTTT
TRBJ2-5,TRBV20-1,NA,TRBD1,CSAPGTGRVRETQYF,TGCAGTGCCCCAGGGACAGGGAGAGTCAGAGAGACCCAGTACTTC
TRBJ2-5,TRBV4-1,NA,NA,CASSQLQGRGETQYF,TGCGCCAGCAGCCAGCTACAGGGGAGGGGAGAGACCCAGTACTTC
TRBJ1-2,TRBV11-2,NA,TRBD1,CASSLDTGGYYGYTF,TGTGCCAGCAGCTTAGATACAGGGGGCTACTATGGCTACACCTTC
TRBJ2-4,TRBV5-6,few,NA,CASSLGGTIQYF,TGTGCCAGCAGCTTGGGAGGGACCATTCAGTACTTC
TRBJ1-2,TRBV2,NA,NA,CASSAYGSYGYTF,TGTGCCAGCAGTGCTTACGGAAGCTATGGCTACACCTTC
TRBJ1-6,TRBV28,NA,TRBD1,CASSLYDRGGSPLHF,TGTGCCAGCAGTTTGTATGACAGGGGAGGGTCACCCCTCCACTTT
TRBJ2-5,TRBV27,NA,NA,CASRNRDTAQETQYF,TGTGCCAGCAGGAACCGGGACACCGCCCAAGAGACCCAGTACTTC
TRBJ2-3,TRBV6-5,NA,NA,CATNPLASTDTQYF,TGTGCCACGAACCCTCTAGCGAGCACAGATACGCAGTATTTT
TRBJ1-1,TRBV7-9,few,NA,CASSLGGFQWVNTEAFF,TGTGCCAGCAGCTTAGGAGGTTTCCAATGGGTGAACACTGAAGCTTTCTTT
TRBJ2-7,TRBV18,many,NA,CASSLAGFEQYF,TGTGCCAGCTCACTCGCCGGCTTCGAGCAGTACTTC
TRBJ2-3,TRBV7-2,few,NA,CASSLRTAITDTQYF,TGTGCCAGCAGCTTAAGGACAGCCATCACAGATACGCAGTATTTT
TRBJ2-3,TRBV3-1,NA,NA,CASSLLRVPNTDTQYF,TGTGCCAGCAGCCTCTTAAGGGTCCCAAACACAGATACGCAGTATTTT
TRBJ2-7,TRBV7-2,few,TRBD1,CASSSSPGGRAYEQYF,TGTGCCAGCAGCTCAAGCCCAGGGGGCCGCGCCTACGAGCAGTACTTC
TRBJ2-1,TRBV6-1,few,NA,CASREAIGVPSEQFF,TGTGCCAGCAGGGAAGCCATAGGGGTTCCGAGTGAGCAGTTCTTC
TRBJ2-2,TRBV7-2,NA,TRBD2,CASSPPGLAGGTGELFF,TGTGCCAGCAGCCCCCCCGGGCTAGCGGGGGGTACCGGGGAGCTGTTTTTT
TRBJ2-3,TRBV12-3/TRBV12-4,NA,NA,CASSFPAPGQTGTQYF,TGTGCCAGCAGTTTCCCCGCCCCGGGACAAACCGGGACGCAGTATTTT
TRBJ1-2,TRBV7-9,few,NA,CASSLEVRPDGYTF,TGTGCCAGCAGCTTAGAGGTCAGGCCGGATGGCTACACCTTC
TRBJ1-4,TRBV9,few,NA,CASSVGSAGAEKLFF,TGTGCCAGCAGCGTAGGATCAGCTGGGGCCGAAAAACTGTTTTTT
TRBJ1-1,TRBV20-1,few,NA,CSASSENTEAFF,TGCAGTGCTAGTTCTGAGAACACTGAAGCTTTCTTT
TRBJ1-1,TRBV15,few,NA,CATSRDVVDSEALF,TGTGCCACCAGCAGAGATGTGGTTGACAGTGAAGCTCTCTTT
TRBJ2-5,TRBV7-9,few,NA,CASSLEVLKETQYF,TGTGCCAGCAGCTTAGAGGTCTTGAAAGAGACCCAGTACTTC
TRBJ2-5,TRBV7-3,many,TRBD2,CASSSRGGAGETQYF,TGTGCCAGCAGCTCCCGCGGGGGGGCCGGAGAGACCCAGTACTTC
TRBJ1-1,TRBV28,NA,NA,CASSPLWGANTEAFF,TGTGCCAGCAGTCCGCTGTGGGGGGCAAACACTGAAGCTTTCTTT
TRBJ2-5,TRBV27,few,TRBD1,CASTPGWDRGRETQYF,TGTGCCAGCACACCCGGTTGGGACAGGGGGCGTGAGACCCAGTACTTC
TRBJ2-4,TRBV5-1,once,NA,CASSLPQGNIQYF,TGCGCCAGCAGCTTACCTCAGGGAAACATTCAGTACTTC
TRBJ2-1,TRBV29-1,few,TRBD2,CSVERGGGAMVQFF,TGCAGCGTTGAACGAGGCGGGGGGGCGATGGTGCAGTTCTTC
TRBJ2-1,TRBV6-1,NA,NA,CASSTREFNEQFF,TGTGCCAGCAGCACCCGCGAATTCAATGAGCAGTTCTTC